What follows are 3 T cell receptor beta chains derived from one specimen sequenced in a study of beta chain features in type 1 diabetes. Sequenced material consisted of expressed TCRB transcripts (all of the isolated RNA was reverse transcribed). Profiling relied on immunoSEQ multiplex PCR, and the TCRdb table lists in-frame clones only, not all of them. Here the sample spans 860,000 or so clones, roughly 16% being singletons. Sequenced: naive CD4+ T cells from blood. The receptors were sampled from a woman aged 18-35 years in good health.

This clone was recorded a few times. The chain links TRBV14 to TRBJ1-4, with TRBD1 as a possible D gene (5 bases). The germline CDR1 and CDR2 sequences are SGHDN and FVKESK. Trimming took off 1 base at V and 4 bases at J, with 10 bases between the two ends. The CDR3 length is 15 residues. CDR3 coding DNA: TGTGCCAGCAGCCAAGTCGCAGGGTTTAATGAAAAACTGTTTTTT. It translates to CASSQVAGFNEKLFF. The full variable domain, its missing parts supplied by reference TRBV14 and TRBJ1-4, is EAGVTQFPSHSVIEKGQTVTLRCDPISGHDNLYWYRRVMGKEIKFLLHFVKESKQDESGMPNNRFLAERTGGTYSTLKVQPAELEDSGVYFCASSQVAGFNEKLFFGSGTQLSVL.

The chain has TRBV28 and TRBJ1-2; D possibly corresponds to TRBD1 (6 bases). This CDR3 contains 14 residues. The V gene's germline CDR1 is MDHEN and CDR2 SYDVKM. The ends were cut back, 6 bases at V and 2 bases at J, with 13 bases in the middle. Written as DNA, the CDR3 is TGTGCCAGCAGCCGGGACAAGAACAACTATGGCTACACCTTC. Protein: CASSRDKNNYGYTF.

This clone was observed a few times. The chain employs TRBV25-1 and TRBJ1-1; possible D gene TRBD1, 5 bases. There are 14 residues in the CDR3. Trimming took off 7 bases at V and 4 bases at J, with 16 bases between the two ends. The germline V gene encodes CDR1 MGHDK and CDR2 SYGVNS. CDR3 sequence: CASTGSRVPTEAFF. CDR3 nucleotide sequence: TGTGCCAGCACGGGGAGCAGGGTCCCCACTGAAGCTTTCTTT.